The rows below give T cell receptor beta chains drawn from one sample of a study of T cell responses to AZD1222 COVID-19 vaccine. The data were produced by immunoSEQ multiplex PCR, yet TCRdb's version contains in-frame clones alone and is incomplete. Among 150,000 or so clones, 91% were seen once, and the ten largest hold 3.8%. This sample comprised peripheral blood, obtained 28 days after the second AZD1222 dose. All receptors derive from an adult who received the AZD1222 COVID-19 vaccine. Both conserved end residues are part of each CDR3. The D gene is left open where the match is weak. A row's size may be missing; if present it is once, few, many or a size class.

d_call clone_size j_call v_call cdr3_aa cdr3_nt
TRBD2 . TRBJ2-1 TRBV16 CASSRTSGAYNEQFF TGTGCCAGCAGCCGGACTAGCGGGGCCTACAATGAGCAGTTCTTC
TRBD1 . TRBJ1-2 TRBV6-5 CANSKGADYGYTF TGTGCCAACTCAAAGGGGGCGGACTATGGCTACACCTTC
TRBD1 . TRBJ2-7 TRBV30 CAWKTGGVYEQYF TGTGCCTGGAAGACAGGGGGCGTTTACGAGCAGTACTTC
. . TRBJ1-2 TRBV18 CASSRPLSPNYGYTF TGTGCCAGCTCACGCCCCCTCTCCCCTAACTATGGCTACACCTTC
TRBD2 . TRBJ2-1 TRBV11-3 CASSLLTSRDEQFF TGTGCCAGCAGCTTGTTGACTAGCCGTGATGAGCAGTTCTTC
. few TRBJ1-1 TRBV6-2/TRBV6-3 CASSVTGNTEAFF TGTGCCAGCAGCGTAACAGGGAACACTGAAGCTTTCTTT
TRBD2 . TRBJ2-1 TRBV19 CASSMRVPAGYNEQFF TGTGCCAGTAGTATGAGGGTTCCAGCGGGGTACAATGAGCAGTTCTTC
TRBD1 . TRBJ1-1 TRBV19 CASSLGQGARAFF TGTGCCAGTAGCCTAGGACAGGGGGCTCGAGCTTTCTTT
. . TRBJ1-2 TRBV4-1 CASSQAGAAGYTF TGCGCCAGCAGCCAAGCGGGGGCTGCTGGCTACACCTTC
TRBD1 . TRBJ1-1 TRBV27 CASRGTGDVTNTEAFF TGTGCCAGCAGAGGGACAGGGGATGTGACGAACACTGAAGCTTTCTTT
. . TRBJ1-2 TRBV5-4 CASSWQGRNGYTF TGTGCCAGCAGCTGGCAGGGTAGGAATGGCTACACCTTC
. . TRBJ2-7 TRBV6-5 CASGEGTGWYEQYF TGTGCCAGCGGGGAGGGGACAGGTTGGTACGAGCAGTACTTC
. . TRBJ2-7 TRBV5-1 CASSLSGTSYEQYF TGCGCCAGCAGCTTGAGCGGAACCTCCTACGAGCAGTACTTC
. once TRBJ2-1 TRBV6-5 CASRAGTYNEQFF TGTGCCAGCAGGGCCGGGACTTACAATGAGCAGTTCTTC
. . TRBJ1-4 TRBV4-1 CASSQDVQNEKLFF TGCGCCAGCAGCCAAGACGTACAGAATGAAAAACTGTTTTTT
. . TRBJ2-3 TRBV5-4 CAGSPGPTSTDTQYF TGTGCCGGCAGCCCCGGACCCACGAGCACAGATACGCAGTATTTT
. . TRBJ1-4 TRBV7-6 CASSLEPGTNEKLFF TGTGCCAGCAGCTTAGAACCCGGGACTAATGAAAAACTGTTTTTT
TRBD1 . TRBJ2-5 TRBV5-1 CASSFQGAQETQYF TGCGCCAGCAGCTTCCAGGGGGCTCAGGAGACCCAGTACTTC
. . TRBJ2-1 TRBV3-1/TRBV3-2 CASSQSQVSYNEQFF TGTGCCAGCAGCCAATCGCAGGTCTCCTACAATGAGCAGTTCTTC
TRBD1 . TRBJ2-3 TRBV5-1 CASSLPQGASDTQYF TGCGCCAGCAGCCTACCCCAGGGGGCTTCAGATACGCAGTATTTT
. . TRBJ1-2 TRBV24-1 CATSDLLAAGVYGYTF TGTGCCACCAGTGATTTGTTGGCAGCGGGAGTTTATGGCTACACCTTC